This T cell receptor (beta chain) was sequenced in a study of Ad26.COV2.S vaccination and SARS-CoV-2 variants. Study in general: Participants got Ad26.COV2.S intramuscularly, once or twice 56 days apart.

The study's findings and limits: Individuals receiving vaccine had higher spike-specific TCR breadth than placebo recipients did.

Sample treatment: roughly 18 received Ad26.COV2.S at low or high dose, single or two shots; about five received placebo; per-sample allocation not given. Sampling was performed 63 days after the first vaccine or placebo injection. CDR1 is SGDLS and CDR2 is YYNGEE in the germline V gene. Trimming removed 0 bases from V and 6 bases from J, with 6 bases in between. The CDR3 runs to 13 residues. Comments on this clone: Its antigen remains unidentified.

Produced via immunoSEQ multiplex PCR; TCRdb's table is partial and in-frame only. The sample lists 430,000 or so clones, about 91% seen once, with roughly 2.5% in the top ten. The clonotype was recovered from a person between 18 and 65 years old who received the Ad26.COV2.S COVID-19 vaccine or a placebo. The J gene is TRBJ2-2, the V gene TRBV9, with D unresolved. Specimen: peripheral blood, collected in a trial of Ad26.COV2.S vaccine versus placebo. The CDR3 DNA sequence: TGTGCCAGCAGCGTAGCTAGAGCCGGGGAGCTGTTTTTT. It yields the protein CASSVARAGELFF.